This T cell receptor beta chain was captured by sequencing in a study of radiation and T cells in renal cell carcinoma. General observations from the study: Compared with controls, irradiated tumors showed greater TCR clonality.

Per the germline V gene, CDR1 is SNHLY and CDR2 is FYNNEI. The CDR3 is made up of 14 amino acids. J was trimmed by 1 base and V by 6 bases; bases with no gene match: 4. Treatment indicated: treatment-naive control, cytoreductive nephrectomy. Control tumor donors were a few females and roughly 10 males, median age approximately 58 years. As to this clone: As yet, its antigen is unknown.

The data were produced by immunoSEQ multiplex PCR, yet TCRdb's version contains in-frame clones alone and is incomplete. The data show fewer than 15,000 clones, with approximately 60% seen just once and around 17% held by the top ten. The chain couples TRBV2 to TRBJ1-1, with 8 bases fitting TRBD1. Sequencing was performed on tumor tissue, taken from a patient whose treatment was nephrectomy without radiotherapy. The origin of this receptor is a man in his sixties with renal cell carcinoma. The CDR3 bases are TGTGCCAGCAGGAAGGGACAGGAGAACACTGAAGCTTTCTTT. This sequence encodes CASRKGQENTEAFF.